The clone carrying this TCR beta chain came up many times. Genomic DNA provided the template from which TCR beta CDR3 was amplified by two-round multiplex PCR. Primers targeting each individual TRBV and TRBJ gene were applied in first-round PCR. TCRdb independently ran MiXCR on the multiplex PCR reads; one entry per CDR3 protein. The sample contains 11,000 to 15,000 distinct CDR3 sequences, roughly a third of which appear only once. The sample belongs to a study of prognosis after radiotherapy for stage I lung cancer. Germline CDR1 and CDR2: MGHDK and SYGVNS. The junction had 19 bases not matched to a gene; V was cut back by 7 bases and J by 5 bases. CDR3 length: 17 amino acids.

The sample consisted of PBMCs, taken before or after stereotactic body radiation therapy (not recorded which). V and J are TRBV25-1 and TRBJ2-7, with 8 bases aligning to TRBD1. The source of this sequence is a donor older than 45 with non-small cell lung cancer. The CDR3 spells CASIKRDLLQGAHEQYF. DNA for the CDR3: TGTGCCAGCATAAAAAGGGATCTCTTGCAGGGGGCCCACGAGCAGTACTTC.